These 31 T cell receptor beta chains originate from one sample sequenced in a study of T cell responses to AZD1222 COVID-19 vaccine. Data came from immunoSEQ multiplex PCR; TCRdb stores just in-frame clones and leaves some out. Found here are over 150,000 clones, 94% of them singletons; the top ten hold 1.5% to 2%. Sequenced material: peripheral blood, taken 28 days after the second AZD1222 dose. Receptor source: an adult who received the AZD1222 COVID-19 vaccine.

The V and J genes are TRBV5-6 and TRBJ2-7; D unclear. The germline CDR1 and CDR2 sequences are SGHDT and YYEEEE. There are 12 residues in the CDR3. V was clipped by 0 bases and J by 6 bases, with 7 bases between them. The CDR3 here is CASSLVPGEQYF. The DNA for the CDR3 is TGTGCCAGCAGCTTGGTTCCTGGCGAGCAGTACTTC.

This chain links TRBV6-8 with TRBJ1-1, with D possibly matching TRBD1 (6 bases). CDR3 length equals 14 residues. Germline assignment: CDR1 MNHGY and CDR2 SAAAGT. Trimming stripped 2 bases from V and 8 bases from J, with 15 bases between. CDR3 nucleotides: TGTGCCAGCAGTTACAAAGGGCAGGGGCTGGAAGCTTTCTTT. Protein sequence: CASSYKGQGLEAFF.

This sequence joins TRBV6-5 and TRBJ1-6; D possibly corresponds to TRBD1 (6 bases). CDR3 length equals 14 residues. Trimming shortened V by 4 bases and J by 5 bases, and 9 bases separated the two germline ends. CDR1 and CDR2 from the germline V gene are MNHEY and SVGAGI. The CDR3 reads CASSLGQNNSPLHF. As DNA, the CDR3 is TGTGCCAGCAGTTTAGGACAGAATAATTCACCCCTCCACTTT.

V usage is TRBV15 and J usage is TRBJ1-3; D is unresolved. The CDR3 spans 15 residues. Germline values: CDR1 LNHNV, CDR2 YYDKDF (reference sequence). The V and J ends lost 0 bases and 0 bases respectively, with 6 bases between them. The CDR3 sequence: CATSRDASSGNTIYF. In DNA, the CDR3 is TGTGCCACCAGCAGAGACGCCTCCTCTGGAAACACCATATATTTT.

This chain uses TRBV5-1 with TRBJ1-6; 9 bases map to TRBD1. V lost 6 bases to trimming and J lost 9 bases; unmatched junction nucleotides: 10. The CDR3 sequence is 15 residues long. Germline V gives CDR1 SGHRS, CDR2 YFSETQ. The CDR3 protein is CASTPSGQGSSPLHF. CDR3 sequence (DNA): TGCGCCAGCACACCTTCGGGACAGGGTTCTTCACCCCTCCACTTT.

The chain employs TRBV7-9 and TRBJ1-2; no firm D call. Germline CDR1 is SEHNR and CDR2 is FQNEAQ (reference sequence). This CDR3 contains 14 residues. Trimming left V 3 bases short and J 2 bases short, with 10 bases between. The DNA of the CDR3 is TGTGCCAGCAGCTTCCCCGCGGGAAACTATGGCTACACCTTC. This encodes CASSFPAGNYGYTF.

The rearrangement uses TRBV6-2 or TRBV6-3 and TRBJ1-2; 9 nucleotides agree with TRBD1. CDR1 is MNHEY, CDR2 SVGEGT, per germline. CDR3 size: 13 residues. V was clipped by 4 bases and J by 4 bases; unmatched bases: 1. DNA of the CDR3: TGTGCCAGCAGTTCGGACAGGGGCTATGGCTACACCTTC. Translating gives CASSSDRGYGYTF.

The J gene is TRBJ2-3, the V gene TRBV7-2; D is possibly TRBD1 or TRBD2 (6 bases each). Per germline, CDR1 SGHTA and CDR2 FQGNSA. V was cut by 5 bases and J by 2 bases, with 20 bases left in between. CDR3 length: 17 amino acids. CDR3 residues: CASSPRAGRGVTDTQYF. In nucleotides, the CDR3 is TGTGCCAGCAGCCCCCGGGCCGGAAGGGGGGTCACAGATACGCAGTATTTT.

The chain joins TRBV29-1 to TRBJ1-1; 8 bases are a match to TRBD1. This CDR3 region has 11 residues. Germline CDR1 and CDR2: SQVTM and ANQGSEA. CDR3 bases: TGCACCGGGACAGGGAACACTGAAGCTTTCTTT. This sequence encodes CTGTGNTEAFF.

The V call is TRBV29-1, the J call TRBJ1-2; D is possibly TRBD1 (6 bases). This CDR3 is built from 12 residues. CDR1 is SQVTM and CDR2 is ANQGSEA in the germline V gene. Trimming took 7 bases from V and 8 from J, leaving 17 bases between them. CDR3 DNA: TGCAGCGGAGACCCCGGACAGAACGGCTACACCTTC. Translation: CSGDPGQNGYTF.

This clone was seen just once. The chain joins TRBV3-1 (or the pseudogene TRBV3-2) to TRBJ2-5; no reliable D call. Looked up from germline, CDR1 is LGHDT and CDR2 is YNNKEL (reference sequence). Trimming left V 5 bases short and J 2 bases short, with 15 bases between. The CDR3 sequence is 15 residues long. The CDR3 DNA follows: TGTGCCAGCAGCTCCCTAGATGAGACACAAGAGACCCAGTACTTC. It encodes CASSSLDETQETQYF.

The chain couples TRBV19 to TRBJ1-4, with 8 nucleotides matching TRBD1. CDR3 size: 15 residues. The V gene's germline CDR1 is LNHDA and CDR2 SQIVND (reference sequence). Unmatched junction bases numbered 7, after V lost 5 bases and J lost 5 bases. The CDR3: CASSERTGRNEKLFF. DNA for the CDR3: TGTGCCAGTAGTGAACGGACAGGGCGGAATGAAAAACTGTTTTTT.

A single count supports this clone. This CDR3 reads CASSFPPGAMGTEAFF. The CDR3 nucleotides are TGTGCCAGCAGTTTCCCCCCTGGGGCCATGGGCACTGAAGCTTTCTTT. The chain is built from TRBV27 and TRBJ1-1; D may be TRBD1 (5 bases). CDR3 size: 16 residues. CDR1 and CDR2 (germline): MNHEY, SMNVEV (reference sequence). Trimming removed 3 bases from V and 4 bases from J, with 18 bases in between.

The rearrangement uses TRBV7-9 and TRBJ1-2; no clear D. There are 14 residues in the CDR3. The V end lost 3 bases, the J end lost 3 bases, and 11 bases lay between the germline ends. From germline, CDR1 is SEHNR and CDR2 FQNEAQ (reference sequence). Here the CDR3 reads CASSFKGIDYGYTF. The DNA of the CDR3 is TGTGCCAGCAGCTTTAAAGGGATAGACTATGGCTACACCTTC.

V and J are TRBV6-2 or TRBV6-3 and TRBJ1-5, with TRBD1 as a possible D gene (6 bases). Germline CDR1 and CDR2: MNHEY and SVGEGT. Trimming pared 3 bases from V and 1 base from J, leaving 10 bases between. The CDR3 runs to 15 residues. CDR3 nucleotides: TGTGCCAGCAGTTATCCGGGGGCGAGCAATCAGCCCCAGCATTTT. This sequence encodes CASSYPGASNQPQHF.

This chain links TRBV6-5 with TRBJ1-6, with D possibly TRBD1 on 5 matching bases. CDR1 and CDR2 from the germline V gene are MNHEY and SVGAGI. The CDR3 loop spans 15 amino acids. Between the trimmed V and J ends, which lost 6 bases and 1 base, there was a span of 10 bases. This chain's CDR3 is CASRGRGSYNSPLHF. The DNA for the CDR3 is TGTGCCAGCAGGGGACGGGGATCCTATAATTCACCCCTCCACTTT.

The V call is TRBV2, the J call TRBJ2-7; no clear D gene. V was clipped by 10 bases and J by 0 bases, with 13 bases between them. Germline loops: CDR1 SNHLY, CDR2 FYNNEI. The length of the CDR3 is 13 residues. This CDR3 reads CAMTRTDSYEQYF. The DNA for the CDR3 is TGTGCCATGACGCGTACGGACTCCTACGAGCAGTACTTC. The variable domain in full, completed from reference TRBV2 and TRBJ2-7, reads EPEVTQTPSHQVTQMGQEVILRCVPISNHLYFYWYRQILGQKVEFLVSFYNNEISEKSEIFDDQFSVERPDGSNFTLKIRSTKLEDSAMYFCAMTRTDSYEQYFGPGTRLTVT.

The genes are TRBV15 and TRBJ2-3; maybe TRBD1 (5 bases). In germline, CDR1 is LNHNV, CDR2 YYDKDF (reference sequence). The CDR3 sequence is 15 residues long. V dropped 5 bases and J dropped 0 bases, with 12 bases sitting between them. The CDR3 spells CATSGRGSSTDTQYF. CDR3 bases: TGTGCCACCAGCGGAAGGGGATCTAGCACAGATACGCAGTATTTT.

The rearrangement joins TRBV28 to TRBJ1-1; 10 bases are a match to TRBD1. The CDR3 sequence is 14 residues long. Losses at the gene ends were 7 bases for V and 11 bases for J; bases not matched to a gene: 13. Germline-derived CDR1 and CDR2 are MDHEN and SYDVKM. CDR3 protein: CASKPPPGQGLAFF. The CDR3 DNA reads TGTGCCAGCAAGCCCCCGCCGGGACAGGGGTTGGCTTTCTTT. Full variable domain (outside the CDR3, taken from reference TRBV28 and TRBJ1-1): DVKVTQSSRYLVKRTGEKVFLECVQDMDHENMFWYRQDPGLGLRLIYFSYDVKMKEKGDIPEGYSVSREKKERFSLILESASTNQTSMYLCASKPPPGQGLAFFGQGTRLTVV.

The chain has TRBV19 and TRBJ1-1, with D uncertain. Germline V CDR1 and CDR2: LNHDA, SQIVND (reference sequence). V was trimmed by 5 bases and J by 0 bases, leaving 7 bases between them. This CDR3 is 13 amino acids long. CDR3 protein: CASSLALNTEAFF. The CDR3, as DNA: TGTGCCAGTAGTTTGGCCCTGAACACTGAAGCTTTCTTT.

The table lists this clone with a count of one. This chain connects TRBV6-5 to TRBJ1-2, with 9 positions matching TRBD1. Germline V gives CDR1 MNHEY, CDR2 SVGAGI. This CDR3 comprises 16 residues. With V trimmed by 0 bases and J by 0 bases, 2 bases remained unmatched. The CDR3 DNA reads TGTGCCAGCAGTTACTCGGGGACAGGGCCTAACTATGGCTACACCTTC. This sequence encodes CASSYSGTGPNYGYTF.

CDR3 nucleotides: TGTGCCAGCAGGGCGGACCAGCCCCAGCATTTT. It specifies CASRADQPQHF. This chain connects TRBV28 to TRBJ1-5; D is undetermined. The CDR3 has 11 residues. From germline, CDR1 is MDHEN and CDR2 SYDVKM. V gave up 6 bases and J gave up 7 bases, with 7 bases separating them. Looking up the rest from reference TRBV28 and TRBJ1-5 gives the full variable domain: DVKVTQSSRYLVKRTGEKVFLECVQDMDHENMFWYRQDPGLGLRLIYFSYDVKMKEKGDIPEGYSVSREKKERFSLILESASTNQTSMYLCASRADQPQHFGDGTRLSIL.

On this clone: Other DNA sequences in the sample encode the same CDR3. The chain uses TRBV19 and TRBJ1-5, with D possibly TRBD1 on 5 matching bases. Germline CDR1 reads LNHDA; CDR2 reads SQIVND (reference sequence). The CDR3 consists of 13 residues. V lost 5 bases, J lost 7 bases, and 12 bases lay in between. The CDR3 region is CASSQGGGQPQHF. The CDR3 DNA is TGTGCCAGTAGTCAGGGAGGAGGGCAGCCCCAGCATTTT. The full variable domain, completed using reference TRBV19 and TRBJ1-5, is DGGITQSPKYLFRKEGQNVTLSCEQNLNHDAMYWYRQDPGQGLRLIYYSQIVNDFQKGDIAEGYSVSREKKESFPLTVTSAQKNPTAFYLCASSQGGGQPQHFGDGTRLSIL.

The chain is built from TRBV2 and TRBJ1-1; TRBD1 is a possible D gene (5 bases). This CDR3 is built from 14 residues. Germline V CDR1 and CDR2: SNHLY, FYNNEI. Deletions cut 5 bases from V and 0 bases from J, with 10 bases between. CDR3 nucleotides: TGTGCCAGCAGTTCAGGGTCCTTGAACACTGAAGCTTTCTTT. It specifies CASSSGSLNTEAFF. Using reference TRBV2 and TRBJ1-1 for the parts outside the CDR3, the full variable domain is EPEVTQTPSHQVTQMGQEVILRCVPISNHLYFYWYRQILGQKVEFLVSFYNNEISEKSEIFDDQFSVERPDGSNFTLKIRSTKLEDSAMYFCASSSGSLNTEAFFGQGTRLTVV.

The rearrangement joins TRBV28 to TRBJ2-2; no definite D call. CDR1 is MDHEN, CDR2 SYDVKM, per germline. With 3 bases removed from V and 6 bases from J, the gap between germline ends came to 5 bases. This CDR3 is built from 12 residues. In DNA, the CDR3 is TGTGCCAGCAGTTTTTTCGCCGGGGAGCTGTTTTTT. This encodes CASSFFAGELFF.

V gene TRBV28 combines with J gene TRBJ1-2; maybe TRBD1 (6 bases). This CDR3 spans 12 amino acids. Germline CDR1 reads MDHEN; CDR2 reads SYDVKM. The germline V and J ends were trimmed by 11 bases and 4 bases, with 14 bases remaining between them. The CDR3 nucleotides are TGTGCCGGGGGGGCCCCACTCTATGGCTACACCTTC. This codes for CAGGAPLYGYTF.

V is TRBV4-1 and J is TRBJ2-1, with D uncertain. Deletions cut 4 bases from V and 0 bases from J, with 13 bases between. Germline lookup yields CDR1 MGHRA and CDR2 YSYEKL. The CDR3 runs 16 residues. CDR3 loop: CASSPLVAVSYNEQFF. CDR3 sequence (DNA): TGCGCCAGCAGCCCCTTAGTGGCGGTCTCCTACAATGAGCAGTTCTTC.

The rearrangement joins TRBV6-1 to TRBJ1-5; the match to TRBD1 covers 7 bases. Trimming took 3 bases from V and 6 from J; bases not matched to a gene: 8. Germline V CDR1 and CDR2: MNHNS, SASEGT. This CDR3 comprises 15 residues. CDR3: CASSDEPTGSQPQHF. The CDR3 nucleotides are TGTGCCAGCAGTGACGAACCGACAGGGTCTCAGCCCCAGCATTTT.

The CDR3 DNA sequence: TGTGCCACCAGCAGGGATCCGGGACTAGCGGGGAAGTACAATGAGCAGTTCTTC. Translation: CATSRDPGLAGKYNEQFF. This rearrangement joins TRBV15 to TRBJ2-1, with 13 positions matching TRBD2. Trimming cost V 3 bases and J 4 bases; bases outside gene matches: 9. In germline, CDR1 is LNHNV, CDR2 YYDKDF (reference sequence). The CDR3 totals 18 residues.

V and J are TRBV27 and TRBJ1-2, with unresolved D. Germline V lookup: CDR1 MNHEY, CDR2 SMNVEV (reference sequence). With 7 bases removed from V and 5 bases from J, the gap between germline ends came to 20 bases. This CDR3 contains 15 residues. CDR3 bases: TGTGCCAGCACCCAATTAGGACCGGAGAATTATGGCTACACCTTC. It yields the protein CASTQLGPENYGYTF.

The J gene is TRBJ2-3, the V gene TRBV10-1; D uncertain. Trimming took 3 bases from V and 3 from J, leaving 7 bases between them. The CDR3 length is 13 residues. Per the germline V gene, CDR1 is WNHNN and CDR2 is SYGVQD (reference sequence). The CDR3 loop reads CASSEIVTDTQYF. The CDR3 bases are TGCGCCAGCAGTGAAATAGTTACAGATACGCAGTATTTT.